Detailed here is one T cell receptor beta chain. These data originate in a study of blood T cell repertoires in COVID-19. At the level of the study: Acute and convalescent COVID-19 samples came from the United States, Italy and Spain. From T cells, B-cell-depleted T cells, or PBMCs came the material, which was cDNA or gDNA.

The authors' processing: Reference gene primer amplification yielded estimated nucleated cell counts. Generated by immunoSEQ multiplex PCR, the TCRdb table keeps only in-frame clones and is missing some. Clone size and V and J calls were adopted from that table, with D and trimming inferred from the DNA. The profile shows more than 150,000 clones, about 77% of them singletons. The material sequenced was peripheral blood. This clonotype was sampled from a woman of 80 years or more with active or convalescent COVID-19.

The CDR3 loop reads CASSLKQGDSRDIYNEQFF. In DNA form, the CDR3 reads TGCGCCAGCAGCTTAAAACAGGGTGACTCTCGGGATATATACAATGAGCAGTTCTTC. The chain carries TRBV5-1 and TRBJ2-1; D is possibly TRBD1 (6 bases). Trimming shortened V by 2 bases and J by 4 bases, and 25 bases separated the two germline ends. Germline CDR1 and CDR2: SGHRS and YFSETQ. The CDR3 totals 19 residues.